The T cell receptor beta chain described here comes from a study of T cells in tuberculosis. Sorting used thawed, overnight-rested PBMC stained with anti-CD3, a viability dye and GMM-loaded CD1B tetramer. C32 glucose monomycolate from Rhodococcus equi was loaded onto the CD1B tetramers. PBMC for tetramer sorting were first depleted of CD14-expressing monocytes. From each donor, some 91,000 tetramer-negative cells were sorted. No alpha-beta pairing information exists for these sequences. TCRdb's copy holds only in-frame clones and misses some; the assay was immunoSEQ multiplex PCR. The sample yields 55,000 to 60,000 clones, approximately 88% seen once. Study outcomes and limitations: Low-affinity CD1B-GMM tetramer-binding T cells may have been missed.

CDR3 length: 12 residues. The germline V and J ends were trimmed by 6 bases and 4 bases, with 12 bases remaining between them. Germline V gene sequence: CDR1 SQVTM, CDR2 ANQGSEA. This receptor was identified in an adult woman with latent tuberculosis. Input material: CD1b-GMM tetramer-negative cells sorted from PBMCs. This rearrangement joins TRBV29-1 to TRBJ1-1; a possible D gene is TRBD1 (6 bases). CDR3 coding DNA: TGCAGCGTATGGGACACGGGCACTGAAGCTTTCTTT. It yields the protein CSVWDTGTEAFF.